Below are 8 T cell receptor beta chains sequenced from a single sample in a study of blood T cell repertoires in COVID-19. Sequencing used immunoSEQ multiplex PCR; TCRdb keeps in-frame clones, though not all of them. The data hold fewer than 110,000 clones, with roughly 84% observed a single time. Sequenced input: peripheral blood. Every receptor here comes from a human donor in a cohort sampled during active or convalescent COVID-19.

This chain connects TRBV18 to TRBJ1-2; 7 positions agree with TRBD1. V lost 3 bases, J lost 6 bases, and 4 bases stayed unmatched. The germline V gene encodes CDR1 KGHSH and CDR2 LQKENI. This CDR3 spans 13 amino acids. The DNA for the CDR3 is TGTGCCAGCTCACCCCGTGACAGGGATGGCTACACCTTC. Encoded protein: CASSPRDRDGYTF.

The sample holds one count of this clone. The chain recombines TRBV24-1 with TRBJ1-5; D ambiguous. Trimming took off 3 bases at V and 0 bases at J, with 8 bases between the two ends. This CDR3 has 15 residues. CDR1 and CDR2 (germline): KGHDR, SFDVKD. The DNA of the CDR3 is TGTGCCACCAGTGATACGACAAGTAGCAATCAGCCCCAGCATTTT. As protein: CATSDTTSSNQPQHF.

The chain couples TRBV10-3 to TRBJ2-7; D gene ambiguous. The germline gives CDR1 ENHRY, CDR2 SYGVKD. CDR3 length: 17 residues. Trimming shortened V by 11 bases and J by 7 bases, and 33 bases separated the two germline ends. Here the CDR3 reads CAQKRPTIKNHRCEQYF. CDR3 bases: TGTGCCCAGAAGAGGCCCACAATAAAGAACCATCGTTGTGAGCAGTACTTC.

The chain links TRBV19 to TRBJ1-2; D uncertain. Germline loops: CDR1 LNHDA, CDR2 SQIVND (reference sequence). Trimming cost V 1 base and J 4 bases, with 13 bases left between them. The CDR3 contains 15 residues. The CDR3 DNA follows: TGTGCCAGTAGTATAGTCCCCTCCCCGGGCTATGGCTACACCTTC. Translated, it gives CASSIVPSPGYGYTF.

J is TRBJ1-3 and V is TRBV15, with D uncertain. Germline lookup yields CDR1 LNHNV and CDR2 YYDKDF (reference sequence). The CDR3 runs to 16 residues. Trimming removed 0 bases from V and 0 bases from J, with 9 bases in between. The DNA for the CDR3 is TGTGCCACCAGCAGAGATCTGGCCCGCTCTGGAAACACCATATATTTT. Translating gives CATSRDLARSGNTIYF.

V and J are TRBV29-1 and TRBJ1-1, with 8 bases aligning to TRBD1. The J segment lost 4 bases and the V segment lost 6 bases, leaving 7 bases of the junction unmatched. The CDR3 is 13 amino acids. Germline CDR1 is SQVTM and CDR2 is ANQGSEA. In DNA, the CDR3 is TGCAGCGTGGCACAGGGGGGGTTCACTGAAGCTTTCTTT. It yields the protein CSVAQGGFTEAFF.

The rearrangement joins TRBV19 to TRBJ2-5; D possibly corresponds to TRBD2 (5 bases). The CDR3 loop spans 13 amino acids. Germline V gene lookup returns CDR1 LNHDA and CDR2 SQIVND (reference sequence). V lost 3 bases and J 5 bases, leaving 10 bases between the germline ends. CDR3: CASSMVGSETQYF. CDR3 nucleotide sequence: TGTGCCAGTAGTATGGTGGGGAGCGAGACCCAGTACTTC.

The genes are TRBV6-6 and TRBJ1-4; the D gene is possibly TRBD1 (5 bases). Per germline, CDR1 MNHNY and CDR2 SVGAGI (reference sequence). V was shortened by 1 base and J by 8 bases, with 8 bases between the two germline ends. The CDR3 sequence is 13 residues long. CDR3 in amino acids: CASSYFTGEKLFF. CDR3 sequence (DNA): TGTGCCAGCAGTTACTTCACAGGCGAAAAACTGTTTTTT.